These 3 T cell receptor beta chains originate from one sample sequenced in a study of cytomegalovirus exposure and HLA in healthy donors. Data came from immunoSEQ multiplex PCR; TCRdb stores just in-frame clones and leaves some out. The sample records 100,000 to 150,000 clones, approximately 90% being singletons. Sequenced sample: PBMCs. These receptors were obtained from a woman between 18 and 30 years old in good health and CMV-seronegative.

This chain connects TRBV27 to TRBJ2-2, with D hard to call. Trimming removed 8 bases at V and 9 bases at J, with 7 bases between. Germline CDR1 is MNHEY and CDR2 is SMNVEV (reference sequence). This CDR3 has 10 amino acids. The CDR3: CASRGRELFF. CDR3 coding DNA: TGTGCCAGCCGCGGTAGGGAGCTGTTTTTT.

The chain uses TRBV19 and TRBJ2-3, with 7 bases that match TRBD2. V was clipped by 3 bases and J by 6 bases; unmatched bases: 9. CDR1 is LNHDA, CDR2 SQIVND, per germline (reference sequence). The CDR3 is 15 residues long. CDR3 region: CASSIGSGMRDTQYF. In nucleotides, the CDR3 is TGTGCCAGTAGTATCGGCAGCGGGATGCGGGATACGCAGTATTTT.

The chain recombines TRBV7-2 with TRBJ1-5, with TRBD1 matching 7 bases. V lost 3 bases to trimming and J lost 3 bases; unmatched junction nucleotides: 5. Germline V CDR1 and CDR2: SGHTA, FQGNSA. The CDR3 totals 15 residues. The CDR3 nucleotides are TGTGCCAGCAGCTTGCGGGGACAGATCAATCAGCCCCAGCATTTT. Amino acid sequence: CASSLRGQINQPQHF.